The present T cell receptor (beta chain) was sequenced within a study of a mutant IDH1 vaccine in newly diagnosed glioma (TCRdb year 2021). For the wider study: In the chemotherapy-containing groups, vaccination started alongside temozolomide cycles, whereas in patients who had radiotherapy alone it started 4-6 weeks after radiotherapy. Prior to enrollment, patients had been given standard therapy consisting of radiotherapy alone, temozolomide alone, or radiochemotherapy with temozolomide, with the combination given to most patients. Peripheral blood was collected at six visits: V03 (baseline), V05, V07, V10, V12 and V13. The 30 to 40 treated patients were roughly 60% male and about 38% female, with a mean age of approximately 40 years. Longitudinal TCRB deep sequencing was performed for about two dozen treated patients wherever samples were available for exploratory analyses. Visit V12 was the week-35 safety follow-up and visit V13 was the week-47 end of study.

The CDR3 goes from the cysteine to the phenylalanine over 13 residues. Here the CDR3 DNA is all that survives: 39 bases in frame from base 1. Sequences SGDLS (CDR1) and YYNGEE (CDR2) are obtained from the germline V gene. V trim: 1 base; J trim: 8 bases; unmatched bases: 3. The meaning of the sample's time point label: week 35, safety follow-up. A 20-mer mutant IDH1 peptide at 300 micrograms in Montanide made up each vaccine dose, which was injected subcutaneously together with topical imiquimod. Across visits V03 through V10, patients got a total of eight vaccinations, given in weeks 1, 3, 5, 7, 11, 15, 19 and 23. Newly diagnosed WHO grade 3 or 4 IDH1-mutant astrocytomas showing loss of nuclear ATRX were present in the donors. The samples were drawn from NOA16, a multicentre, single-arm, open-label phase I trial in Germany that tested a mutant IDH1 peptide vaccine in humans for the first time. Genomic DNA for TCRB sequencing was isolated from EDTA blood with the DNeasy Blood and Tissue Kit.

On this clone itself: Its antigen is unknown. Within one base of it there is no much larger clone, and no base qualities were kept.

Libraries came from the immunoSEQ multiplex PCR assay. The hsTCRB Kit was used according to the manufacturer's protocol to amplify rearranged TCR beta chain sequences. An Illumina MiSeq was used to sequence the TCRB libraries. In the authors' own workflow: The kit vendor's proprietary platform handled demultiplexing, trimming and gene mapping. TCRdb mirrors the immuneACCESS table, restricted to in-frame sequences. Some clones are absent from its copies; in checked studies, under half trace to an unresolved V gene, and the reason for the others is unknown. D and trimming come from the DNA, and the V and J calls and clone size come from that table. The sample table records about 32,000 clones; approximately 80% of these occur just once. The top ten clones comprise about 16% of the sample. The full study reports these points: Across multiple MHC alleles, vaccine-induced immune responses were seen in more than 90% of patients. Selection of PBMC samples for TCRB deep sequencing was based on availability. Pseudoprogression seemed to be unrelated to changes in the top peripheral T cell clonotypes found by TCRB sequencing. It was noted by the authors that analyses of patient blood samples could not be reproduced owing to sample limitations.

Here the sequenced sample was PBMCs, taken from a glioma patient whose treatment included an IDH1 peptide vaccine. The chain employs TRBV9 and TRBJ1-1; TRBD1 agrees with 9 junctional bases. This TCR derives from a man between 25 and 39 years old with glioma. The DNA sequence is TGTGCCAGCAGCGTACAGGGGACAGGGGAAGCTTTCTTT. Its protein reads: CASSVQGTGEAFF.